The source of this T cell receptor (beta chain) is a study of CD8 T cells in ankylosing spondylitis. General observations from the study: Certain motif variants had earlier been reported in reactive arthritis synovial fluid and blood. Within matched ankylosing spondylitis synovial fluid, disease-linked clones were reportedly significantly enriched. In ankylosing spondylitis blood, a motif of seven to nine highly homologous TCR beta variants appeared characteristic.

A remark on this clonotype: Its matching antigen is unknown.

Library preparation for TCR beta used quantitative 5'-RACE with molecular barcodes. One entry per CDR3 protein results from TCRdb running MiXCR on the 5' RACE reads. In the table there are 200,000 to 250,000 distinct CDR3 sequences, 18% of which are singletons. Germline V gene data show CDR1 as MNHEY and CDR2 as SMNVEV (reference sequence). The CDR3 is 15 amino acids. The V end lost 5 bases, the J end lost 2 bases, and 12 bases lay between the germline ends. The receptor was isolated from a male donor with ankylosing spondylitis. The chain joins TRBV27 to TRBJ1-4, with D possibly TRBD1 on 5 matching bases. Input material: blood, either unsorted or a sorted T cell fraction (not recorded which). The CDR3 sequence is CASSLSWGTNEKLFF. Written as DNA, the CDR3 is TGTGCCAGCAGTCTGTCGTGGGGGACTAATGAAAAACTGTTTTTT.